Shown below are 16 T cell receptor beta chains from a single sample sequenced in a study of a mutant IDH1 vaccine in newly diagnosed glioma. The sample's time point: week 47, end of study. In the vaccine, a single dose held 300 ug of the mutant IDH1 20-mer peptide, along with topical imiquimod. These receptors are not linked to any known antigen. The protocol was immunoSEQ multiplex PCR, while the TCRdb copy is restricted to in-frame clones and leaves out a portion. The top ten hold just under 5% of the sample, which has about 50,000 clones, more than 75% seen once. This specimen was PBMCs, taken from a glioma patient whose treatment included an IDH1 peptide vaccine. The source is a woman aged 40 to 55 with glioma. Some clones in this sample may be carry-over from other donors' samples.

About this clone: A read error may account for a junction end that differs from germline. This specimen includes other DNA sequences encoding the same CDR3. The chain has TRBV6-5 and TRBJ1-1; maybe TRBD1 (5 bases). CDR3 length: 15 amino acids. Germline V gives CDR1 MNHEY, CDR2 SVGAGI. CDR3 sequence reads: CASSDLGDGGTEAFF. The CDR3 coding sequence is TGCGCCAGCAGTGACTTGGGGGACGGCGGCACTGAAGCTTTCTTT.

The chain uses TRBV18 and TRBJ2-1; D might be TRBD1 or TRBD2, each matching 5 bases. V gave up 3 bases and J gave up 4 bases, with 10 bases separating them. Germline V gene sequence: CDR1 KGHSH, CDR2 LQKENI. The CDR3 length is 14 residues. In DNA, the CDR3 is TGTGCCAGCTCACCGGGACCGAAATACAATGAGCAGTTCTTC. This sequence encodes CASSPGPKYNEQFF.

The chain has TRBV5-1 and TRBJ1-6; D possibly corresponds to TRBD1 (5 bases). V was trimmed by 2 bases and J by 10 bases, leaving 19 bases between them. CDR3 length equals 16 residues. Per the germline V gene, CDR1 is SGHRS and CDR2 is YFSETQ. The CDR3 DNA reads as TGCGCCAGCAGCTTCATTCCATCGGGGACCCAGTCACCCCTCCACTTT. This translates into CASSFIPSGTQSPLHF.

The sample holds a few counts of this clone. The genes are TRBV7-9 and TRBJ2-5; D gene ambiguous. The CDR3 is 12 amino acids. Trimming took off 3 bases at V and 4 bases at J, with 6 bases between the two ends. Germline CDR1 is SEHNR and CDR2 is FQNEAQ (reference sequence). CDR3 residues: CASSFIPETQYF. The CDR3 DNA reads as TGTGCCAGCAGCTTCATTCCAGAGACCCAGTACTTC.

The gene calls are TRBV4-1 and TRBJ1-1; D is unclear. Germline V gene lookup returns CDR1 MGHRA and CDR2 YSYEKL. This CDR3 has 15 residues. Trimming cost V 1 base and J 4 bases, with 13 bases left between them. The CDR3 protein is CASSQVNGGSTEAFF. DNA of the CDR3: TGCGCCAGCAGCCAAGTGAACGGAGGGTCCACTGAAGCTTTCTTT.

The CDR3: CASSGDRVYEQYF. In DNA, the CDR3 is TGTGCCAGCAGCGGGGACAGGGTCTACGAGCAGTACTTC. This chain connects TRBV6-1 to TRBJ2-7; 9 positions agree with TRBD1. The ends lost 6 bases at V and 3 bases at J; junction bases unmatched: 3. The CDR3 length is 13 residues. Germline V lookup: CDR1 MNHNS, CDR2 SASEGT.

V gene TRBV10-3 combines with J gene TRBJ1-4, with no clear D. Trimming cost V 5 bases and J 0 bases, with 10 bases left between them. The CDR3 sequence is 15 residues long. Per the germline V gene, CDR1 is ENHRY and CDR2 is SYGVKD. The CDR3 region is CAISPSDATNEKLFF. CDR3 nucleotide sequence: TGTGCCATCAGTCCTTCAGACGCAACTAATGAAAAACTGTTTTTT.

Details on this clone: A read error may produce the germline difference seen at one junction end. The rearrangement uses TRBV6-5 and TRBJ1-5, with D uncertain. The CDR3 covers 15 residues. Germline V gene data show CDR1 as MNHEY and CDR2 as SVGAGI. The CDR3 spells CTSSLVRGSNQPQHF. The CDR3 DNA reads TGTACCAGCAGTCTTGTCCGGGGTAGCAATCAGCCCCAGCATTTT.

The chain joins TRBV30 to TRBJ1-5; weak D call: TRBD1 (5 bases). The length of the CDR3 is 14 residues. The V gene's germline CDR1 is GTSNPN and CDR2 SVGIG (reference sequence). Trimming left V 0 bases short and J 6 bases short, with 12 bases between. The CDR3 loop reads CAWSVPQGSQPQHF. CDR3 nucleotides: TGTGCCTGGAGTGTACCCCAGGGCAGTCAGCCCCAGCATTTT.

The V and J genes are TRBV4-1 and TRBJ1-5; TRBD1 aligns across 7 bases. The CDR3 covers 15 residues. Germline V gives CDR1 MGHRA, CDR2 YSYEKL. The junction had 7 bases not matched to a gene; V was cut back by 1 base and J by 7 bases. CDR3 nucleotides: TGCGCCAGCAGCCAAGTGGCAGGGGGTGGCCAGCCCCAGCATTTT. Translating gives CASSQVAGGGQPQHF.

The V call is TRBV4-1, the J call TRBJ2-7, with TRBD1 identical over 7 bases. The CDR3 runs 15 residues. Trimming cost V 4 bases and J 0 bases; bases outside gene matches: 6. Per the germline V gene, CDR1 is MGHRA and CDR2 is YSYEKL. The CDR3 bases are TGCGCCAGCAGCCGGGAAGGGGACAGCTCCTACGAGCAGTACTTC. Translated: CASSREGDSSYEQYF.

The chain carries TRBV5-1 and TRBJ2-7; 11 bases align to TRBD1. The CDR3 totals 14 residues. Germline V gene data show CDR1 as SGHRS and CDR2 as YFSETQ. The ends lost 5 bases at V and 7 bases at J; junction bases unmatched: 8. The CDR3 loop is CASRGGQGAQEQYF. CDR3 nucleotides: TGCGCCAGCAGGGGAGGACAGGGGGCGCAGGAGCAGTACTTC.

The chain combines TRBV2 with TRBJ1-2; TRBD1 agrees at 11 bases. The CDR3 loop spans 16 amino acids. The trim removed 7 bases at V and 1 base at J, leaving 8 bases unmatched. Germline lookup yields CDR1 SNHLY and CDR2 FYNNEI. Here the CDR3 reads CASTQRGTGGNYGYTF. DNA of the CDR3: TGTGCCAGCACCCAAAGGGGGACAGGGGGTAACTATGGCTACACCTTC.

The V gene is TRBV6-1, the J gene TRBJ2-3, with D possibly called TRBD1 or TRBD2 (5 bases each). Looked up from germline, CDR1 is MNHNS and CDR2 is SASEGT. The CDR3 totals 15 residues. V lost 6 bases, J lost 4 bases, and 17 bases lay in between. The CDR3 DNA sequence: TGTGCCAGCAGGGCCCCAGGGACGATCCCAGATACGCAGTATTTT. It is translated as CASRAPGTIPDTQYF.

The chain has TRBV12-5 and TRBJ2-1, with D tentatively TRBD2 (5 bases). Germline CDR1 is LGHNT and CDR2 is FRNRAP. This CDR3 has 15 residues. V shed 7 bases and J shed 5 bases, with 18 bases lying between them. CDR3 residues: CASAPWGAPHNEQFF. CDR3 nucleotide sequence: TGTGCTAGTGCTCCCTGGGGAGCCCCTCACAATGAGCAGTTCTTC.

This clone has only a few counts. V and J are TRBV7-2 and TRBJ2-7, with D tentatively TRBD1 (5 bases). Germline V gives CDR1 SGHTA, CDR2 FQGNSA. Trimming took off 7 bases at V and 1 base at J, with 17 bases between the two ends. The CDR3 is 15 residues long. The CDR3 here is CASTITGTGSYEQYF. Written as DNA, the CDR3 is TGTGCCAGCACCATCACAGGAACGGGTTCCTACGAGCAGTACTTC.